This T cell receptor beta chain was captured in a study of beta chain features in type 1 diabetes. About the study: Patients did not differ from healthy donors in age, gender or cell yield. Whole-study results and caveats: The question of HLA type influencing TCRB rearrangement was one that remained unresolved here. Moderate but significant shortening of TCRB CDR3s was recorded in all four CD4+ subsets from Type 1 diabetes patients.

In its sample, this clone was seen a few times. Its antigen is still unknown. Other nucleotide sequences in the sample specify the same CDR3. The authors reverse transcribed all of the isolated RNA, so sequencing captured expressed TCRB transcripts. Clones were read by immunoSEQ multiplex PCR, and TCRdb kept only the in-frame ones, dropping some. The sample lists around 340,000 clones, less than 20% seen once, with 0.044% in the top ten. Trimming cost V 3 bases and J 0 bases, with 9 bases left between them. The CDR3 has 13 residues. Germline CDR1 is GTSNPN and CDR2 is SVGIG (reference sequence). This TCR was sampled from a woman between 18 and 29 years old in good health. What was sequenced was naive CD4+ T cells from blood. The gene calls are TRBV30 and TRBJ2-7; a weak D match, TRBD2 (5 bases). CDR3 region: CAWSRGSSYEQYF. CDR3 in DNA: TGTGCCTGGAGCCGGGGAAGCTCCTACGAGCAGTACTTC.